These 29 T cell receptor beta chains originate from one sample sequenced in a study of vaccination and CD4 T cells after COVID-19. Oncomine TCR Beta short-read sequencing was applied to DNA from cultured CD4+ T cells. TCRdb processed the PCR reads anew with MiXCR; each CDR3 protein has one entry. The data contain about 18,000 distinct CDR3 sequences, roughly 52% of them singletons. Documented treatment: roughly 10-day PBMC culture with coronavirus spike peptide pools or control peptides (ViraFEST assay). Their antigens are not known. The material sequenced was CD4+ T cells from blood, cultured in vitro. Source of these receptors: a human donor who had recovered from COVID-19.

The chain has TRBV5-4 and TRBJ2-2; 11 bases fit TRBD1. The V and J ends lost 4 bases and 4 bases, in that order; junction bases with no gene match: 3. CDR1 is SGHNT, CDR2 YYREEE, per germline (reference sequence). The CDR3 length is 15 residues. The CDR3 spells CASSPGTGGTGELFF. In DNA, the CDR3 is TGTGCCAGCAGCCCTGGGACAGGGGGCACCGGGGAGCTGTTTTTT.

This clonotype appeared a few times. This rearrangement joins TRBV7-2 to TRBJ1-5; D possibly corresponds to TRBD1 (5 bases). The germline CDR1 and CDR2 sequences are SGHTA and FQGNSA. The CDR3 loop spans 16 amino acids. The ends were cut back, 5 bases at V and 3 bases at J, with 17 bases in the middle. The CDR3 loop reads CASSPWGSTVNQPQHF. The CDR3 region has the DNA TGTGCCAGCAGCCCCTGGGGCTCGACAGTCAATCAGCCCCAGCATTTT.

This clonotype came up a few times. This chain links TRBV27 with TRBJ1-2; D uncertain. Germline CDR1 and CDR2: MNHEY and SMNVEV (reference sequence). The V end lost 8 bases, the J end lost 5 bases, and 24 bases lay between the germline ends. The CDR3 runs to 16 residues. The CDR3 coding sequence is TGTGCCAGCGGAAGTCGGGGAGGGCTTACGTTATATGGCTACACCTTC. As protein: CASGSRGGLTLYGYTF.

In its sample, this clonotype was seen a few times. The chain uses TRBV20-1 and TRBJ1-2, with TRBD1 matching 8 bases. The ends lost 2 bases at V and 2 bases at J; junction bases unmatched: 1. Germline CDR1 DFQATT, CDR2 SNEGSKA (reference sequence). The CDR3 is 13 amino acids. This CDR3 reads CSARQGANYGYTF. CDR3 DNA: TGCAGTGCTAGACAGGGGGCCAACTATGGCTACACCTTC.

This clonotype has more than one count but fewer than ten. The CDR3 DNA is TGTGCCAGCAGTTATACTGCTCTGTTTCGTTACAATCAGCCCCAGCATTTT. This gives the protein CASSYTALFRYNQPQHF. The chain is built from TRBV6-2 or TRBV6-3 and TRBJ1-5; D gene ambiguous. Between the trimmed V and J ends, which lost 3 bases and 3 bases, there was a span of 18 bases. This CDR3 is 17 amino acids long. CDR1 MNHEY and CDR2 SVGEGT come from the germline V gene.

This clonotype was detected once. This sequence joins TRBV6-2 or TRBV6-3 and TRBJ2-1; 9 bases map to TRBD1. Germline lookup yields CDR1 MNHEY and CDR2 SVGEGT. V trimming: 2 bases; J trimming: 6 bases; junction bases outside the gene matches: 5. This CDR3 comprises 15 residues. CDR3: CASSYRDRALNEQFF. CDR3 nucleotide sequence: TGTGCCAGCAGTTACCGGGACAGGGCCCTCAATGAGCAGTTCTTC.

This chain links TRBV5-1 with TRBJ1-1; 7 positions match TRBD1. This CDR3 comprises 17 residues. V shed 6 bases, J shed 5 bases, and the junction held 19 bases outside the gene matches. The germline V gene has CDR1 SGHRS and CDR2 YFSETQ. In nucleotides, the CDR3 is TGCGCCAGCACCCCATCGTCCGGGACAGTCGCGTCGACTGAAGCTTTCTTT. Its translation: CASTPSSGTVASTEAFF.

This clonotype was counted a few times. This sequence joins TRBV20-1 and TRBJ1-1; no firm D call. The V gene lost 6 bases and the J gene lost 1 base, with 12 bases spanning the gap. The CDR3 consists of 13 residues. The V gene's germline CDR1 is DFQATT and CDR2 SNEGSKA (reference sequence). The CDR3 is CSALRSENTEAFF. The CDR3 region has the DNA TGCAGTGCCCTCAGGTCGGAGAACACTGAAGCTTTCTTT.

The chain combines TRBV5-1 with TRBJ1-2; tentatively, D is TRBD1 (6 bases). CDR1 is SGHRS, CDR2 YFSETQ, per germline. The V end was cut by 4 bases, the J end by 4 bases, with 8 bases between. The CDR3 has 12 residues. Here the CDR3 reads CASSRDTYGYTF. The CDR3 region has the DNA TGCGCCAGCAGCCGGGACACCTATGGCTACACCTTC.

The V call is TRBV4-1, the J call TRBJ2-1, with D possibly TRBD1 on 5 matching bases. The CDR3 contains 15 residues. The germline gives CDR1 MGHRA, CDR2 YSYEKL. Trimming left V 1 base short and J 2 bases short, with 9 bases between. CDR3: CASSQAQGTYNEQFF. Here the CDR3 DNA reads TGCGCCAGCAGCCAAGCTCAGGGAACCTACAATGAGCAGTTCTTC.

The V and J genes are TRBV28 and TRBJ1-2; no clear D. This CDR3 region has 15 residues. CDR1 and CDR2 (germline): MDHEN, SYDVKM. Trimming took 5 bases from V and 0 from J, leaving 13 bases between them. Here the CDR3 reads CASSGPTGSNYGYTF. CDR3 nucleotides: TGTGCCAGCAGTGGCCCTACGGGTTCTAACTATGGCTACACCTTC.

There are a few counts of this clonotype. This rearrangement joins TRBV6-2 or TRBV6-3 to TRBJ1-1, with 8 bases aligning to TRBD1. This CDR3 is 15 amino acids long. V was clipped by 5 bases and J by 1 base; unmatched bases: 6. Germline values: CDR1 MNHEY, CDR2 SVGEGT. The CDR3 loop is CASSARGTGNTEAFF. The CDR3 bases are TGTGCCAGCAGTGCCAGAGGGACAGGGAACACTGAAGCTTTCTTT.

The sample holds a few counts of this clonotype. The chain couples TRBV7-9 to TRBJ1-1; the D gene is possibly TRBD1 (5 bases). CDR1 is SEHNR and CDR2 is FQNEAQ in the germline V gene (reference sequence). Trimming removed 1 base at V and 7 bases at J, with 13 bases between. This CDR3 is 14 amino acids long. CDR3 sequence (DNA): TGTGCCAGCAGCTTAGGGGCCTGGGGGGATGAAGCTTTCTTT. It codes for CASSLGAWGDEAFF. The full variable domain, rest sourced from reference TRBV7-9 and TRBJ1-1, is DTGVSQNPRHKITKRGQNVTFRCDPISEHNRLYWYRQTLGQGPEFLTYFQNEAQLEKSRLLSDRFSAERPKGSFSTLEIQRTEQGDSAMYLCASSLGAWGDEAFFGQGTRLTVV.

V and J are TRBV30 and TRBJ1-6, with TRBD1 identical over 9 bases. V was clipped by 8 bases and J by 7 bases; unmatched bases: 12. Germline V gives CDR1 GTSNPN, CDR2 SVGIG (reference sequence). There are 15 residues in the CDR3. This CDR3 is CARSRGQGTNSPLHF. Here the CDR3 DNA reads TGTGCCCGCTCCCGGGGACAGGGTACGAATTCACCCCTCCACTTT.

The gene calls are TRBV20-1 and TRBJ2-1; 9 bases line up with TRBD1. This CDR3 spans 15 amino acids. Germline-derived CDR1 and CDR2 are DFQATT and SNEGSKA (reference sequence). Germline trimming cut 4 bases from V and 7 bases from J; bases unmatched to any gene: 11. The CDR3 region is CSAILSGTGLNEQFF. The CDR3 DNA sequence: TGCAGTGCTATTCTCTCCGGGACAGGGCTGAATGAGCAGTTCTTC.

This clonotype was found once. The chain combines TRBV4-1 with TRBJ1-6, with D hard to call. V was pared by 0 bases and J by 9 bases, with 15 bases between. Germline V gene sequence: CDR1 MGHRA, CDR2 YSYEKL. CDR3 length: 16 residues. CDR3 sequence (DNA): TGCGCCAGCAGCCAAGATGGAGACGATCGGGGTTCACCCCTCCACTTT. Its protein product is CASSQDGDDRGSPLHF.

The V gene is TRBV19, the J gene TRBJ1-5; D possibly corresponds to TRBD1 (5 bases). CDR1 and CDR2 (germline): LNHDA, SQIVND (reference sequence). The CDR3 length is 14 residues. Deletions cut 3 bases from V and 7 bases from J, with 13 bases between. CDR3 sequence: CASSIREAGQPQHF. The CDR3 nucleotides read TGTGCCAGTAGTATCAGGGAAGCGGGACAGCCCCAGCATTTT.

This clonotype has just a few counts. The V call is TRBV10-2, the J call TRBJ1-1; TRBD1 is a possible D gene (6 bases). Trimming left V 6 bases short and J 5 bases short, with 19 bases between. The CDR3 runs to 15 residues. CDR1 is WSHSY, CDR2 SAAADI, per germline. CDR3 in amino acids: CASRRGGRAWTEAFF. For the CDR3, the DNA is TGCGCCAGCAGGAGGGGGGGCAGGGCCTGGACTGAAGCTTTCTTT.

The V call is TRBV27, the J call TRBJ2-7; TRBD1 matches 10 bases. This CDR3 spans 14 amino acids. The germline V gene has CDR1 MNHEY and CDR2 SMNVEV (reference sequence). The ends lost 7 bases at V and 3 bases at J; junction bases unmatched: 6. The CDR3 sequence: CASTRQGALYEQYF. In DNA, the CDR3 is TGTGCCAGCACCCGACAGGGGGCTCTCTACGAGCAGTACTTC.

This clonotype appeared a few times. For the CDR3, the DNA is TGTGCCAGCAGTGGGGCAGGGGGGAGGAATCAGCCCCAGCATTTT. It specifies CASSGAGGRNQPQHF. The V gene is TRBV6-1, the J gene TRBJ1-5; 7 bases line up with TRBD1. The CDR3 runs to 15 residues. The V gene's germline CDR1 is MNHNS and CDR2 SASEGT. V dropped 4 bases and J dropped 4; count of bases not matched to a gene: 7.

This chain joins TRBV2 and TRBJ2-7; 9 nucleotides align to TRBD1. With 9 bases clipped from V and 6 bases from J, the junction kept 6 bases outside the gene matches. Germline CDR1 SNHLY, CDR2 FYNNEI. This CDR3 is 12 amino acids long. DNA of the CDR3: TGTGCCAGTCACAGGGGGCAAGGCGAGCAGTACTTC. It translates to CASHRGQGEQYF.

V usage is TRBV24-1 and J usage is TRBJ2-3, with TRBD2 matching over 9 bases. CDR3 length: 18 amino acids. From germline, CDR1 is KGHDR and CDR2 SFDVKD. Trimming removed 3 bases from V and 6 bases from J; junction bases left unmatched: 15. The CDR3 DNA reads TGTGCCACCAGTGATCTATCCCCGGGAGCGGGAGGACTTGATACGCAGTATTTT. This translates into CATSDLSPGAGGLDTQYF.

The J gene is TRBJ2-3, the V gene TRBV6-5, with D maybe TRBD2 (6 bases). CDR1 MNHEY and CDR2 SVGAGI come from the germline V gene. The CDR3 is 12 residues long. With 2 bases removed from V and 6 bases from J, the gap between germline ends came to 6 bases. CDR3 in DNA: TGTGCCAGCAGTTACCGGGGGGATACGCAGTATTTT. Its translation is CASSYRGDTQYF.

This clonotype was found a few times. The gene calls are TRBV11-2 and TRBJ1-2; D ambiguous. V lost 5 bases and J 5 bases, leaving 12 bases between the germline ends. This CDR3 has 13 residues. Germline V CDR1 and CDR2: SGHAT, FQNNGV. CDR3 nucleotides: TGTGCCAGCAGCGAGCACTTGGGGTATGGCTACACCTTC. This translates into CASSEHLGYGYTF.

This clonotype is labeled as medium-sized. CDR3 protein: CATSDPGHPADYGYTF. DNA for the CDR3: TGTGCCACCAGTGACCCGGGACATCCGGCTGACTATGGCTACACCTTC. V and J are TRBV24-1 and TRBJ1-2; D is perhaps TRBD1 (6 bases). CDR1 and CDR2 (germline): KGHDR, SFDVKD. CDR3 length: 16 residues. V lost 4 bases to trimming and J lost 3 bases, with 17 bases between them.

This clonotype has only a few counts. The rearrangement uses TRBV19 and TRBJ1-6, with 10 positions matching TRBD1. In germline, CDR1 is LNHDA, CDR2 SQIVND (reference sequence). Trimming cost V 4 bases and J 6 bases; bases outside gene matches: 3. This CDR3 is 15 amino acids long. DNA of the CDR3: TGTGCCAGTAGTAAGGGACAGGGGACTAATTCACCCCTCCACTTT. It translates to CASSKGQGTNSPLHF.

The chain couples TRBV20-1 to TRBJ1-2; D remains unclear. This CDR3 contains 12 residues. Trimming took off 4 bases at V and 6 bases at J, with 12 bases between the two ends. Per germline, CDR1 DFQATT and CDR2 SNEGSKA (reference sequence). The CDR3 loop is CSANTHRDGYTF. DNA of the CDR3: TGCAGTGCTAACACACACCGCGATGGCTACACCTTC.

This sequence joins TRBV12-3 or TRBV12-4 and TRBJ2-1, with no clear D. The ends were cut back, 3 bases at V and 12 bases at J, with 21 bases in the middle. This CDR3 has 15 amino acids. CDR3 protein: CASSFTRTERRRQFF. The CDR3, as DNA: TGTGCCAGCAGTTTCACGAGAACTGAGCGCCGCAGGCAGTTCTTC.

By its share, this clonotype is medium-sized. The chain has TRBV6-5 and TRBJ1-6; no reliable D call. The germline V gene encodes CDR1 MNHEY and CDR2 SVGAGI. The CDR3 is 14 residues long. Trimming shortened V by 4 bases and J by 10 bases, and 14 bases separated the two germline ends. The CDR3 sequence is CASSSWAPGSPLHF. In nucleotides, the CDR3 is TGTGCCAGCAGTTCCTGGGCCCCCGGCTCACCCCTCCACTTT.